A single sample is the source of the 9 T cell receptor beta chains below, sequenced in a study of blood T cells in healthy people across ages. Alongside a J-beta primer mix, a sample-barcoded 5' primer served in a second PCR lasting roughly 6 to 11 cycles. From the 5' RACE reads, TCRdb called clonotypes with MiXCR, one entry per CDR3 protein. Of 750,000 or so distinct CDR3 sequences listed, roughly 25% are singletons. This same sample was also taken into another study, of T cells of mothers and their children.

The sequenced sample consisted of blood. The source of these receptors is a boy between 10 and 17 years old in good health.

This clonotype was seen at least ten times. The chain has TRBV29-1 and TRBJ2-5; a weak D match, TRBD2 (5 bases). Between the trimmed V and J ends, which lost 5 bases and 3 bases, there was a span of 13 bases. Per the germline V gene, CDR1 is SQVTM and CDR2 is ANQGSEA. This CDR3 is 13 amino acids long. The CDR3 loop reads CSVHGSGKETQYF. The DNA of the CDR3 is TGCAGCGTTCACGGGTCGGGGAAAGAGACCCAGTACTTC.

This chain links TRBV29-1 with TRBJ2-5; TRBD1 matches at 10 bases. With the DNA end fitting TRBJ2-7 better, the J assignment may be wrong. The CDR3 consists of 13 residues. The germline gives CDR1 SQVTM, CDR2 ANQGSEA. The CDR3 bases are TGCAGCGTCAGGACAGGGGGTTCAATCGAGCAGTACTTC. It encodes CSVRTGGSIEQYF.

The V gene is TRBV18, the J gene TRBJ2-7; TRBD1 is a possible D gene (5 bases). Trimming stripped 1 base from V and 2 bases from J, with 15 bases between. Germline V lookup: CDR1 KGHSH, CDR2 LQKENI. The CDR3 consists of 16 residues. CDR3 region: CASSPQGYDRPYEQYF. The CDR3 nucleotides are TGTGCCAGCTCACCACAGGGGTATGACAGACCCTACGAGCAGTACTTC. Full variable domain (remainder filled in from reference TRBV18 and TRBJ2-7): NAGVMQNPRHLVRRRGQEARLRCSPMKGHSHVYWYRQLPEEGLKFMVYLQKENIIDESGMPKERFSAEFPKEGPSILRIQQVVRGDSAAYFCASSPQGYDRPYEQYFGPGTRLTVT.

The chain joins TRBV4-1 to TRBJ1-4; 8 bases line up with TRBD1. V shed 0 bases, J shed 0 bases, and the junction held 6 bases outside the gene matches. Germline CDR1 reads MGHRA; CDR2 reads YSYEKL. This CDR3 contains 18 residues. CDR3 coding DNA: TGCGCCAGCAGCCAAGATCCGGGACAGGCTACAACTAATGAAAAACTGTTTTTT. Amino acid sequence: CASSQDPGQATTNEKLFF.

V gene TRBV20-1 combines with J gene TRBJ2-1; D remains unclear. This CDR3 has 10 amino acids. CDR1 is DFQATT and CDR2 is SNEGSKA in the germline V gene (reference sequence). V lost 3 bases and J lost 8, with 5 bases in between. CDR3 region: CSASDHEQFF. As DNA, the CDR3 is TGCAGTGCTAGTGACCATGAGCAGTTCTTC.

This clonotype was observed a few times. The rearrangement links TRBV29-1 to TRBJ1-1, with D possibly being TRBD1 (5 bases). Germline CDR1 is SQVTM and CDR2 is ANQGSEA. This CDR3 spans 13 amino acids. Trimming left V 6 bases short and J 0 bases short, with 11 bases between. Here the CDR3 DNA reads TGCAGCGTCCGACAGCCCTTGAACACTGAAGCTTTCTTT. It is translated as CSVRQPLNTEAFF.

There are many counts of this clonotype. The chain employs TRBV20-1 and TRBJ2-1; D is undetermined. Trimming pared 0 bases from V and 0 bases from J, leaving 6 bases between. CDR3 length: 14 residues. Germline CDR1 DFQATT, CDR2 SNEGSKA (reference sequence). CDR3: CSARDPSSYNEQFF. DNA for the CDR3: TGCAGTGCTAGAGATCCGAGCTCCTACAATGAGCAGTTCTTC.

The chain carries TRBV6-6 and TRBJ1-2, with D possibly TRBD1 on 6 matching bases. Germline V gene data show CDR1 as MNHNY and CDR2 as SVGAGI (reference sequence). The CDR3 sequence is 15 residues long. The germline V and J ends were trimmed by 6 bases and 6 bases, with 20 bases remaining between them. This chain's CDR3 is CASRDGTPGNHGYTF. The CDR3 coding sequence is TGTGCCAGCAGAGATGGGACACCGGGAAACCATGGCTACACCTTC.

The V and J genes are TRBV4-1 and TRBJ2-7, with 7 bases identical to TRBD1. Trimming cost V 4 bases and J 5 bases; bases outside gene matches: 8. Per the germline V gene, CDR1 is MGHRA and CDR2 is YSYEKL. This CDR3 region has 14 residues. In DNA, the CDR3 is TGCGCCAGCAGCCGCTCGCCCGGGACAGACGAGCAGTACTTC. Protein sequence: CASSRSPGTDEQYF.